These T cell receptor beta chains were read from a single sample in a study of identical twins. TCRdb processed the 5' RACE reads anew with MiXCR; each CDR3 protein has one entry. Of roughly 480,000 distinct CDR3 sequences detected, 20% to 25% appear once; the ten largest clones hold about 2.9%. These data also featured in a second study, about T cells expressing NK-cell markers.

Sequenced material: CD4+ T cells sorted from blood. Every receptor here comes from a woman aged 18-29 years in good health. The CDR3 runs from the conserved cysteine through the conserved F or W. The D gene is left open where the match is weak. Size is stated for part of the rows, as once, few or many counts, or as a class when the clone is expanded.

J: TRBJ2-7
size: NA
D: TRBD1
V: TRBV12-3/TRBV12-4
DNA: TGTGCCAGCAGCAGGGGGCGCCTCTCCTACGAGCAGTACTTC
CDR3: CASSRGRLSYEQYF

J: TRBJ2-3
size: NA
D: TRBD2
V: TRBV3-1
DNA: TGTGCCAGCAGCCGGTCACTAGCGGGGACGTTTGATACGCAGTATTTT
CDR3: CASSRSLAGTFDTQYF

J: TRBJ1-2
size: few
D: TRBD1
V: TRBV12-3/TRBV12-4
DNA: TGTGCCAGCAGTTTAGGGACAGGGGAAGGCTACACCTTC
CDR3: CASSLGTGEGYTF

J: TRBJ2-1
size: few
D: NA
V: TRBV11-2
DNA: TGTGCCAGCAGCTACAGCACGTCCTACAATGAGCAGTTCTTC
CDR3: CASSYSTSYNEQFF

J: TRBJ2-2
size: few
D: TRBD1
V: TRBV7-8
DNA: TGTGCCAGCAGCTCTAGTGGCGGGGGACAGGGGAACACCGGGGAGCTGTTTTTT
CDR3: CASSSSGGGQGNTGELFF

J: TRBJ1-5
size: few
D: NA
V: TRBV2
DNA: TGTGCCAGCAACTGGGGCAGGGTAAATCAGCCCCAGCATTTT
CDR3: CASNWGRVNQPQHF

J: TRBJ2-5
size: NA
D: NA
V: TRBV18
DNA: TGTGCCAGCTCACCACCGGGCCTGAAAGAGACCCAGTACTTC
CDR3: CASSPPGLKETQYF

J: TRBJ1-5
size: NA
D: TRBD1
V: TRBV5-1
DNA: TGCGCCAGCAGCCCCGGGACAGGGCGGGACCAGCCCCAGCATTTT
CDR3: CASSPGTGRDQPQHF

J: TRBJ2-1
size: few
D: NA
V: TRBV18
DNA: TGTGCCAGCTCACCAGTTCCAGGATCCTACAATGAGCAGTTCTTC
CDR3: CASSPVPGSYNEQFF

J: TRBJ2-2
size: few
D: NA
V: TRBV29-1
DNA: TGCAGCGTTGAAGGGAAATCCGGGAGTACCGGGGAGCTGTTTTTT
CDR3: CSVEGKSGSTGELFF

J: TRBJ1-1
size: NA
D: TRBD1
V: TRBV20-1
DNA: TGCAGTGCTAGAGTCGGACAGGGCGCAGCTTTCTTT
CDR3: CSARVGQGAAFF

J: TRBJ1-4
size: NA
D: NA
V: TRBV4-2
DNA: TGTGCCAGCAGCCAAGGAGGCGGGGGGACTGAAAAACTGTTTTTT
CDR3: CASSQGGGGTEKLFF

J: TRBJ2-5
size: few
D: NA
V: TRBV7-2
DNA: TGTGCCAGCAGCTTAGTAAGGGACCCCTTAGGGGAGACCCAGTACTTC
CDR3: CASSLVRDPLGETQYF

J: TRBJ2-1
size: few
D: TRBD2
V: TRBV29-1
DNA: TGCAGCGTTCTCGGACTAGAAAGCTCCTACAATGAGCAGTTCTTC
CDR3: CSVLGLESSYNEQFF